This T cell receptor (beta chain) was captured by sequencing in a study of OX40 agonist ivuxolimab in advanced cancers. Study at large: Partial responses were seen in three patients, one with hepatocellular carcinoma and two with cutaneous melanoma.

The V end was cut by 6 bases, the J end by 3 bases, with 15 bases between. Germline-derived CDR1 and CDR2 are MNHNY and SVGAGI (reference sequence). The CDR3 has 15 amino acids. Study findings and constraints: Also showing low normalized T-cell clonal expansion were some of the nonresponders.

Sequencing was performed with immunoSEQ multiplex PCR; in TCRdb, only in-frame clones are kept and a portion is missing. This sample yields approximately 25,000 clones, of which 65% to 85% are seen a single time; roughly 18% belongs to the top ten. As to this clone: The target antigen is unknown.

The source material was CD4+ or CD8+ T cells sorted from blood, sampled in a trial of the OX40 agonist ivuxolimab. The clonotype comes from an adult with an advanced solid tumor such as melanoma, head and neck, liver or kidney cancer. The chain employs TRBV6-6 and TRBJ1-5; TRBD1 might be the D (5 bases). The CDR3 protein is CASRVQTGFNQPQHF. The CDR3, as DNA: TGTGCCAGCAGGGTCCAAACAGGCTTCAATCAGCCCCAGCATTTT.